One sample yielded the 6 T cell receptor beta chains listed below, sequenced in a study of blood T cell repertoires in COVID-19. This table comes from immunoSEQ multiplex PCR, and its TCRdb copy is limited to in-frame clones, with some not included. Altogether some 390,000 clones are present, approximately 86% being singletons, with the ten largest covering 2.5% to 3.5%. Sequencing was carried out using peripheral blood. The receptors shown here come from a human donor in a cohort sampled during active COVID-19.

In this sample, this clone turned up a few times. This rearrangement joins TRBV9 to TRBJ1-1; 7 bases line up with TRBD1. There are 15 residues in the CDR3. With V trimmed by 0 bases and J by 2 bases, 4 bases remained unmatched. Germline values: CDR1 SGDLS, CDR2 YYNGEE. The CDR3: CASSVATGTNTEAFF. The CDR3 DNA sequence: TGTGCCAGCAGCGTAGCGACAGGGACTAACACTGAAGCTTTCTTT.

The chain couples TRBV15 to TRBJ2-7, with TRBD2 matching over 8 bases. CDR1 LNHNV and CDR2 YYDKDF come from the germline V gene (reference sequence). J lost 5 bases, V lost 4 bases, and 10 bases had no gene match. The length of the CDR3 is 15 residues. This CDR3 reads CATSKLAGPVDEQYF. The DNA of the CDR3 is TGTGCCACCAGCAAATTAGCGGGGCCCGTGGACGAGCAGTACTTC.

The J gene is TRBJ2-7, the V gene TRBV5-1; 9 bases match TRBD1. This CDR3 comprises 16 residues. Losses at the gene ends were 3 bases for V and 6 bases for J; bases not matched to a gene: 13. From germline, CDR1 is SGHRS and CDR2 YFSETQ. The CDR3 DNA follows: TGCGCCAGCAGCTCCAATCCGGGACAGGGCGGGAGCGAGCAGTACTTC. This codes for CASSSNPGQGGSEQYF.

CDR3 nucleotides: TGTGCCAGCTCAGGGGGCAGCACAGATACGCAGTATTTT. Translating it yields CASSGGSTDTQYF. The chain joins TRBV6-5 to TRBJ2-3, with 8 bases lining up with TRBD1. Trimming took 8 bases from V and 0 from J; bases not matched to a gene: 1. Germline CDR1 reads MNHEY; CDR2 reads SVGAGI. The CDR3 covers 13 residues.

The V and J genes are TRBV19 and TRBJ1-6; D call uncertain. The CDR3 is made up of 13 amino acids. Germline-derived CDR1 and CDR2 are LNHDA and SQIVND (reference sequence). The germline V and J ends were trimmed by 6 bases and 11 bases, with 14 bases remaining between them. The CDR3 region is CASSPAGMTPLHF. Here the CDR3 DNA reads TGTGCCAGTAGCCCGGCGGGGATGACACCCCTCCACTTT.

The gene calls are TRBV9 and TRBJ2-3, with 11 bases identical to TRBD1. The CDR3 sequence is 15 residues long. V lost 4 bases to trimming and J lost 5 bases; unmatched junction nucleotides: 6. Germline CDR1 SGDLS, CDR2 YYNGEE. Written as DNA, the CDR3 is TGTGCCAGCAGCCCTGGGACAGGGGGGGAAGATACGCAGTATTTT. It specifies CASSPGTGGEDTQYF.